This TCR beta chain was documented in a study of blood T cell repertoires in COVID-19. Turning to the study itself: There were acute and convalescent COVID-19 samples, and they came from the United States, Italy and Spain.

Cohorts were based on clinical histories the participants reported. Germline V gene sequence: CDR1 LNHDA, CDR2 SQIVND (reference sequence). V was shortened by 6 bases and J by 0 bases, with 9 bases between the two germline ends. The CDR3 extends over 13 amino acids. Sequencing used immunoSEQ multiplex PCR; TCRdb keeps in-frame clones, though not all of them. The data show more than 400,000 clones, about 85% seen once. The sample taken for sequencing was PBMCs or T cells enriched from blood (not recorded which). The chain joins TRBV19 to TRBJ2-7; possible D gene TRBD1, 5 bases. This sequence originates from a young woman who had recovered from COVID-19. Written as DNA, the CDR3 is TGTGCCAGTAGCCCAGGGTCCTCCTACGAGCAGTACTTC. It specifies CASSPGSSYEQYF.